Below, 20 T cell receptor beta chains from the same sample are listed, as sequenced in a study of cytomegalovirus exposure and HLA in healthy donors. The PCR used 60 Vbeta and 13 Jbeta primers. Using immunoSEQ multiplex PCR, the repertoire was profiled, and TCRdb retains in-frame clones only, with some absent. The repertoire holds 150,000 to 200,000 clones, with roughly four fifths as singletons. The sample consisted of PBMCs. The receptors derive from a man aged 50-59 years in good health and CMV-seronegative.

This clone was seen just once. The chain uses TRBV7-9 and TRBJ2-2; no definite D call. The V gene's germline CDR1 is SEHNR and CDR2 FQNEAQ (reference sequence). Trimming cost V 5 bases and J 1 base, with 8 bases left between them. The CDR3 has 14 amino acids. The CDR3 loop reads CASSPHMNTGELFF. For the CDR3, the DNA is TGTGCCAGCAGCCCGCACATGAACACCGGGGAGCTGTTTTTT. Supplemented by reference TRBV7-9 and TRBJ2-2, the full variable domain reads DTGVSQNPRHKITKRGQNVTFRCDPISEHNRLYWYRQTLGQGPEFLTYFQNEAQLEKSRLLSDRFSAERPKGSFSTLEIQRTEQGDSAMYLCASSPHMNTGELFFGEGSRLTVL.

The table lists this clone with a few counts. The J gene is TRBJ1-2, the V gene TRBV29-1, with a tentative D call TRBD1 (5 bases). Per germline, CDR1 SQVTM and CDR2 ANQGSEA. The CDR3 is 11 amino acids. The DNA of the CDR3 is TGCACCGTGGGGGAGGGGAATGGCTACACCTTC. Translation gives CTVGEGNGYTF.

The chain carries TRBV5-1 and TRBJ2-3; 7 bases are shared with TRBD1. This CDR3 contains 15 residues. Germline CDR1 is SGHRS and CDR2 is YFSETQ. V trimming: 4 bases; J trimming: 4 bases; junction bases outside the gene matches: 9. The chain's CDR3 is CASSTTGTVADTQYF. CDR3 sequence (DNA): TGCGCCAGCAGCACAACAGGGACAGTTGCAGATACGCAGTATTTT.

V is TRBV5-1 and J is TRBJ1-4; a weak D match, TRBD1 (6 bases). The CDR3 contains 15 residues. Per germline, CDR1 SGHRS and CDR2 YFSETQ. V lost 4 bases and J 8 bases, leaving 18 bases between the germline ends. CDR3 loop: CASSDQQGHGEKLFF. The CDR3 region has the DNA TGCGCCAGCAGCGACCAACAGGGTCATGGGGAAAAACTGTTTTTT.

This chain links TRBV10-3 with TRBJ1-2; D is unclear. Per the germline V gene, CDR1 is ENHRY and CDR2 is SYGVKD. V was pared by 2 bases and J by 2 bases, with 3 bases between. This CDR3 contains 12 residues. The CDR3 coding sequence is TGTGCCATCAGTGAGCTCAACTATGGCTACACCTTC. Its protein is CAISELNYGYTF.

J is TRBJ2-7 and V is TRBV30; 8 positions match TRBD2. The ends lost 5 bases at V and 3 bases at J; junction bases unmatched: 6. Germline-derived CDR1 and CDR2 are GTSNPN and SVGIG (reference sequence). The CDR3 has 13 amino acids. The CDR3 DNA reads TGTGCCTGGGCGGGGGGACTGTTCTACGAGCAGTACTTC. Its translation is CAWAGGLFYEQYF.

This rearrangement joins TRBV18 to TRBJ2-2, with a weak D call TRBD1 (6 bases). This CDR3 spans 14 amino acids. Germline assignment: CDR1 KGHSH and CDR2 LQKENI. Trimming shortened V by 3 bases and J by 3 bases, and 8 bases separated the two germline ends. This CDR3 reads CASSPRGDTGELFF. DNA of the CDR3: TGTGCCAGCTCACCCAGGGGAGACACCGGGGAGCTGTTTTTT.

The V gene is TRBV6-4, the J gene TRBJ1-2; TRBD1 is a possible D gene (6 bases). Trimming left V 1 base short and J 7 bases short, with 19 bases between. CDR3 size: 16 residues. CDR1 is MRHNA, CDR2 SNTAGT, per germline. CDR3 bases: TGTGCCAGCAGTGACTTCCCGCCAGGGGAGTTGGCTGGCTACACCTTC. Translation gives CASSDFPPGELAGYTF.

This clone was observed a single time. The chain joins TRBV12-1 to TRBJ2-7; the tabulated D call, TRBD1, remains unverified against the DNA. TRBV12-1 is assigned pseudogene status. The CDR3 has 17 residues. Here the CDR3 DNA reads TGTGCCAGCAGCTTTGGCGGACGGAACAGGAGTTCCTACGAGCAGTACTTC. This sequence encodes CASSFGGRNRSSYEQYF.

The V gene is TRBV14, the J gene TRBJ2-7; D perhaps matches TRBD1 (6 bases). Germline values: CDR1 SGHDN, CDR2 FVKESK. The V end was cut by 0 bases, the J end by 4 bases, with 10 bases between. This CDR3 region has 14 residues. In nucleotides, the CDR3 is TGTGCCAGCAGCCAAGACAGGGGCCCTTACGAGCAGTACTTC. It specifies CASSQDRGPYEQYF.

The chain couples TRBV27 to TRBJ2-1; D is ambiguous. V lost 6 bases to trimming and J lost 4 bases, with 13 bases between them. The CDR3 sequence is 14 residues long. Per the germline V gene, CDR1 is MNHEY and CDR2 is SMNVEV (reference sequence). DNA of the CDR3: TGTGCCAGCAGCCCCCGGAGCTGGTACAATGAGCAGTTCTTC. Amino acid sequence: CASSPRSWYNEQFF.

J is TRBJ2-5 and V is TRBV7-9; 9 bases line up with TRBD2. This CDR3 comprises 16 residues. J was trimmed by 4 bases and V by 2 bases; bases with no gene match: 8. Germline V gene lookup returns CDR1 SEHNR and CDR2 FQNEAQ (reference sequence). In DNA, the CDR3 is TGTGCCAGCAGCTTATCAGCGGGAGGCCTAGCAGAGACCCAGTACTTC. Translating gives CASSLSAGGLAETQYF.

The chain employs TRBV25-1 and TRBJ2-5, with a tentative D call TRBD1 (6 bases). The germline V and J ends were trimmed by 4 bases and 5 bases, with 14 bases remaining between them. The CDR3 loop spans 14 amino acids. Per germline, CDR1 MGHDK and CDR2 SYGVNS. CDR3 nucleotide sequence: TGTGCCAGCAGTGTCTCCAGGGGTTGGGAGACCCAGTACTTC. Translated, it gives CASSVSRGWETQYF.

The chain couples TRBV14 to TRBJ1-4, with no clear D. The CDR3 runs 13 residues. V shed 1 base and J shed 5 bases, with 5 bases lying between them. Germline CDR1 SGHDN, CDR2 FVKESK. CDR3 loop: CASSQGANEKLFF. The CDR3 coding sequence is TGTGCCAGCAGCCAAGGGGCAAATGAAAAACTGTTTTTT. Full variable domain (outside the CDR3, taken from reference TRBV14 and TRBJ1-4): EAGVTQFPSHSVIEKGQTVTLRCDPISGHDNLYWYRRVMGKEIKFLLHFVKESKQDESGMPNNRFLAERTGGTYSTLKVQPAELEDSGVYFCASSQGANEKLFFGSGTQLSVL.

The chain recombines TRBV18 with TRBJ1-1, with 7 bases aligning to TRBD1. With V trimmed by 3 bases and J by 3 bases, 13 bases remained unmatched. Looked up from germline, CDR1 is KGHSH and CDR2 is LQKENI. CDR3 length: 17 residues. DNA for the CDR3: TGTGCCAGCTCACCCCGCAGGGGGGAAAATTTTTACACTGAAGCTTTCTTT. It codes for CASSPRRGENFYTEAFF.

This clone was seen only once. V and J are TRBV7-2 and TRBJ1-2; D is possibly TRBD1 (5 bases). This CDR3 comprises 13 residues. Germline CDR1 SGHTA, CDR2 FQGNSA. Trimming shortened V by 1 base and J by 6 bases, and 9 bases separated the two germline ends. The CDR3 bases are TGTGCCAGCAGCTTAGTTCCGGGGGATGGCTACACCTTC. It encodes CASSLVPGDGYTF.

The chain joins TRBV27 to TRBJ2-4; D not certain. The V end was cut by 6 bases, the J end by 0 bases, with 6 bases between. Per the germline V gene, CDR1 is MNHEY and CDR2 is SMNVEV (reference sequence). This CDR3 contains 13 residues. DNA for the CDR3: TGTGCCAGCAGACAGCTAGCCAAAAACATTCAGTACTTC. Protein product: CASRQLAKNIQYF.

V gene TRBV5-6 combines with J gene TRBJ2-1, with 7 bases identical to TRBD2. The CDR3 has 13 amino acids. In germline, CDR1 is SGHDT, CDR2 YYEEEE. Unmatched junction bases numbered 5, after V lost 4 bases and J lost 7 bases. CDR3 bases: TGTGCCAGCAGCACCCAACTAGCGAATGAGCAGTTCTTC. Translated: CASSTQLANEQFF. Supplemented by reference TRBV5-6 and TRBJ2-1, the full variable domain reads DAGVTQSPTHLIKTRGQQVTLRCSPKSGHDTVSWYQQALGQGPQFIFQYYEEEERQRGNFPDRFSGHQFPNYSSELNVNALLLGDSALYLCASSTQLANEQFFGPGTRLTVL.

The chain combines TRBV2 with TRBJ2-2; the match to TRBD2 covers 10 bases. The CDR3 is 14 amino acids. Per the germline V gene, CDR1 is SNHLY and CDR2 is FYNNEI. J was trimmed by 5 bases and V by 7 bases; bases with no gene match: 4. The CDR3 region is CASNPSGSTGELFF. As DNA, the CDR3 is TGTGCCAGCAACCCTAGCGGGAGTACCGGGGAGCTGTTTTTT.

The genes are TRBV28 and TRBJ1-1, with D uncertain. The CDR3 has 12 amino acids. The V gene's germline CDR1 is MDHEN and CDR2 SYDVKM. The germline V and J ends were trimmed by 9 bases and 1 base, with 9 bases remaining between them. CDR3: CASMRANTEAFF. CDR3 sequence (DNA): TGTGCCAGTATGCGGGCGAACACTGAAGCTTTCTTT.